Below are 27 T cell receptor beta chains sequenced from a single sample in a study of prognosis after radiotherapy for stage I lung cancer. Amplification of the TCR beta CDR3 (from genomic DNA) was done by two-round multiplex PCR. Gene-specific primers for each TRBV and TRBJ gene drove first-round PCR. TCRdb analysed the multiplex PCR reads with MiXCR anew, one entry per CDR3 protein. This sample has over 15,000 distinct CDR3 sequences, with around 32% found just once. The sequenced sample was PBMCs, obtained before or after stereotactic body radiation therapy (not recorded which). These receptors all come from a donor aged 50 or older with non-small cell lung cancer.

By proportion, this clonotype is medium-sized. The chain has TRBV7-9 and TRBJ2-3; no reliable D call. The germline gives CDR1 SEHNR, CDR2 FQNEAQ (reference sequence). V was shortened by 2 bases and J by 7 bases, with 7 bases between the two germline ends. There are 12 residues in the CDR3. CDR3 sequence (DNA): TGTGCCAGCAGCTTAAGCCACTATACGCAGTATTTT. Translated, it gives CASSLSHYTQYF. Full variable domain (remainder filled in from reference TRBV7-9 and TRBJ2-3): DTGVSQNPRHKITKRGQNVTFRCDPISEHNRLYWYRQTLGQGPEFLTYFQNEAQLEKSRLLSDRFSAERPKGSFSTLEIQRTEQGDSAMYLCASSLSHYTQYFGPGTRLTVL.

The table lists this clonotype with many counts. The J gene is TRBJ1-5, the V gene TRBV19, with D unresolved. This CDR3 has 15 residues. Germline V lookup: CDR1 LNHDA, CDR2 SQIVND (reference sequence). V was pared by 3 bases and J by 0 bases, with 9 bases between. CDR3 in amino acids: CASSMAAYSNQPQHF. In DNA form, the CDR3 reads TGTGCCAGTAGTATGGCAGCCTATAGCAATCAGCCCCAGCATTTT.

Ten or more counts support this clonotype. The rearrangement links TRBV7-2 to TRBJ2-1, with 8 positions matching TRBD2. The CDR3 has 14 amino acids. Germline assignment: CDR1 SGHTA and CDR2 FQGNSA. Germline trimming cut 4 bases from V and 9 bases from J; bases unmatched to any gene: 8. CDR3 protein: CASSYLAGPSEQFF. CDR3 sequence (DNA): TGTGCCAGCAGCTATTTAGCGGGACCCTCTGAGCAGTTCTTC.

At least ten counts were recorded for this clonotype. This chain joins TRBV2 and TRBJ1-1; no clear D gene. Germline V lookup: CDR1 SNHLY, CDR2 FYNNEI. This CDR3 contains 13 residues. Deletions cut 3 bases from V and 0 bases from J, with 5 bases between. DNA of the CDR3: TGTGCCAGCAGTGATCAGATGAACACTGAAGCTTTCTTT. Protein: CASSDQMNTEAFF.

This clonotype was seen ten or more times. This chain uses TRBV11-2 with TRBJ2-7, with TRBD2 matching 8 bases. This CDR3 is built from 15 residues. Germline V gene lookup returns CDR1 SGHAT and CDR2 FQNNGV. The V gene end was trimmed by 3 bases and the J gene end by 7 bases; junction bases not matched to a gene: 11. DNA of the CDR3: TGTGCCAGCAGCTTCCAACTAGCGGACGGGCGGGAGCAGTACTTC. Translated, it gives CASSFQLADGREQYF. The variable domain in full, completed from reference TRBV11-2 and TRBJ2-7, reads EAGVAQSPRYKIIEKRQSVAFWCNPISGHATLYWYQQILGQGPKLLIQFQNNGVVDDSQLPKDRFSAERLKGVDSTLKIQPAKLEDSAVYLCASSFQLADGREQYFGPGTRLTVT.

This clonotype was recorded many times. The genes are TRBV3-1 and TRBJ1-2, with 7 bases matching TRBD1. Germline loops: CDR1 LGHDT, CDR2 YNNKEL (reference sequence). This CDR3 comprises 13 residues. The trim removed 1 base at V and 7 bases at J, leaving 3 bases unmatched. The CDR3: CASSQVQGVGYTF. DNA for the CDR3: TGTGCCAGCAGCCAAGTTCAGGGGGTTGGCTACACCTTC.

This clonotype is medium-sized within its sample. CDR3 sequence: CASSATGGSAYEQYF. DNA for the CDR3: TGTGCCAGCAGTGCAACAGGGGGCTCGGCCTACGAGCAGTACTTC. V usage is TRBV6-1 and J usage is TRBJ2-7, with 9 bases identical to TRBD1. Germline CDR1 reads MNHNS; CDR2 reads SASEGT. V dropped 4 bases and J dropped 2; count of bases not matched to a gene: 6. The CDR3 has 15 residues.

CDR3 residues: CASRRSPGLAGSYNEQFF. CDR3 in DNA: TGTGCCAGCAGACGTAGTCCGGGACTAGCGGGATCCTACAATGAGCAGTTCTTC. The chain recombines TRBV7-2 with TRBJ2-1, with TRBD2 matching 13 bases. There are 18 residues in the CDR3. The V gene's germline CDR1 is SGHTA and CDR2 FQGNSA. V lost 6 bases to trimming and J lost 1 base; unmatched junction nucleotides: 9.

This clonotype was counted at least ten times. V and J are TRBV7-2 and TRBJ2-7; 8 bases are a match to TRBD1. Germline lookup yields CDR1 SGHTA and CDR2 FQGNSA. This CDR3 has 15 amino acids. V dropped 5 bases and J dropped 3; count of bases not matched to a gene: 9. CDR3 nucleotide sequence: TGTGCCAGCAGCCCAAGGTCCGGGACAGGCTACGAGCAGTACTTC. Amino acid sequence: CASSPRSGTGYEQYF.

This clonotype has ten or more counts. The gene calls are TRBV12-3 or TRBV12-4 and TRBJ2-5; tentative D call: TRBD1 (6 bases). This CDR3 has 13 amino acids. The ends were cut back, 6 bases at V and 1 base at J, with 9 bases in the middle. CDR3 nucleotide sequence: TGTGCCAGCAGACCACAGGGCCAAGAGACCCAGTACTTC. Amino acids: CASRPQGQETQYF.

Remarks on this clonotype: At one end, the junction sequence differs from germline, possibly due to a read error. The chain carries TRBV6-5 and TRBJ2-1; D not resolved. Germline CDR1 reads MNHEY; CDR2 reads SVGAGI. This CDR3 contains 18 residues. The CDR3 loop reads CAISYEGLVRSSYNEQFF. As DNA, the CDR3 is TGTGCCATCAGTTACGAAGGGCTTGTCAGGAGCTCCTACAATGAGCAGTTCTTC.

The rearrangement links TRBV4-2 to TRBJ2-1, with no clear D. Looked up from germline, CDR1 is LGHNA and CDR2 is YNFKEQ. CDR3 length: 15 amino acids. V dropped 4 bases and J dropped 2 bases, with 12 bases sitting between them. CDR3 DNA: TGTGCCAGCAGCCCAGAGGTAGGAACCTACAATGAGCAGTTCTTC. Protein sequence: CASSPEVGTYNEQFF.

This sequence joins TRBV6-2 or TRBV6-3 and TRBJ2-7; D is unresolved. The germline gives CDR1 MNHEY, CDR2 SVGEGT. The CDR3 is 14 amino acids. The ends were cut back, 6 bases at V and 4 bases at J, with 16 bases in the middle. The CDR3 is CASRPYQESYEQYF. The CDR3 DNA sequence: TGTGCCAGCAGGCCGTATCAGGAATCGTACGAGCAGTACTTC.

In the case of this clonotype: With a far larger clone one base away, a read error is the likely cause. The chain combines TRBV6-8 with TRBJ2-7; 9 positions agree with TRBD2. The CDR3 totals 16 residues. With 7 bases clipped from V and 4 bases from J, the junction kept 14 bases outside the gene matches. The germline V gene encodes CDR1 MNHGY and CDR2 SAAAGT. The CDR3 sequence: CASTPPGTSRKYEQYF. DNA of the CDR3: TGTGCCAGCACCCCACCTGGGACTAGCCGGAAGTACGAGCAGTACTTC.

The CDR3 reads CSARRAGIAGDHEQFF. In DNA form, the CDR3 reads TGCAGTGCTAGACGCGCTGGGATAGCGGGAGATCATGAGCAGTTCTTC. The chain recombines TRBV20-1 with TRBJ2-1; the match to TRBD2 covers 9 bases. CDR1 DFQATT and CDR2 SNEGSKA come from the germline V gene (reference sequence). The CDR3 consists of 16 residues. J lost 8 bases, V lost 2 bases, and 13 bases had no gene match.

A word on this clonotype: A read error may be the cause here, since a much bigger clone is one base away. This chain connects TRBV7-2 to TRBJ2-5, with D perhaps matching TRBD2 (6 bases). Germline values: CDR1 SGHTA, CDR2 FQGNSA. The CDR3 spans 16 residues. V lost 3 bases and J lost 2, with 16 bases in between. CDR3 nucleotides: TGTGCCAGCAGCTTGTCTGGATTAGCGGCTCAAGAGACCCAGTACTTC. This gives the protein CASSLSGLAAQETQYF.

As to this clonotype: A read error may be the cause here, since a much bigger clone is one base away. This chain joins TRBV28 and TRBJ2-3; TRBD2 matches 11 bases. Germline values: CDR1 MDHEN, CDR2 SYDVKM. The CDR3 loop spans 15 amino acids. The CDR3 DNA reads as TGTGCCGGCAGTAAACTAGCGGGAGCCACAGATACGCAGTATTTT. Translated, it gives CAGSKLAGATDTQYF.

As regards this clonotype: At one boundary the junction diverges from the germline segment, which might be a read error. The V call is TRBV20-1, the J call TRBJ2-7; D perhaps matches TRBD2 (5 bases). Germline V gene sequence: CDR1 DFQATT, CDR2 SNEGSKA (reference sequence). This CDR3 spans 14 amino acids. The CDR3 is CSAEGYKFSHEQYF. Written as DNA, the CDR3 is TGCAGTGCTGAGGGATACAAGTTCTCCCACGAGCAGTACTTC.

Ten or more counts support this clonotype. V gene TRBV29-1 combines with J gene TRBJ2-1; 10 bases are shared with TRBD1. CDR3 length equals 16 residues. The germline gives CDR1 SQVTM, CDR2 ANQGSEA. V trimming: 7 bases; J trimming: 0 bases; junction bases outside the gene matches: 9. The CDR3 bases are TGCAGCGCCCCGGGACAGGGGCTTAGCTCCTACAATGAGCAGTTCTTC. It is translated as CSAPGQGLSSYNEQFF.

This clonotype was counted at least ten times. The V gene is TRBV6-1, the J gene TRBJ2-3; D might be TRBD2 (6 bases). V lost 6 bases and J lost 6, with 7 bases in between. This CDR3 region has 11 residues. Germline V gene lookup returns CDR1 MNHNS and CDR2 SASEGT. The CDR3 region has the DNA TGTGCCAGCAGCGGGGGTGATACGCAGTATTTT. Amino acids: CASSGGDTQYF.

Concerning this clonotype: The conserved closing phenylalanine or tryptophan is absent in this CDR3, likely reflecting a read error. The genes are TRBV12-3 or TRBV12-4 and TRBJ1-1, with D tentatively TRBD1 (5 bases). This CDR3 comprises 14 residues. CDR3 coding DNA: TGTGTCAGCAGGGTGAACCTGGAGAACACTGAAGCTTTCCTT. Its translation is CVSRVNLENTEAFL.

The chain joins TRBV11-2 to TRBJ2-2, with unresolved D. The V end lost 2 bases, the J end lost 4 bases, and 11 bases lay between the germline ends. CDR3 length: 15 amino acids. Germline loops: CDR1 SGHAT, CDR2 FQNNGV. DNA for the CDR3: TGTGCCAGCAGCTTATCAATTGGAGCCACCGGGGAGCTGTTTTTT. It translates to CASSLSIGATGELFF.

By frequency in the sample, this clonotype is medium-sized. For the CDR3, the DNA is TGTGCCAGCAGTTACTCGAGGGAATCCTACGAGCAGTACTTC. Encoded protein: CASSYSRESYEQYF. The rearrangement links TRBV6-5 to TRBJ2-7; a weak D match, TRBD2 (5 bases). CDR1 and CDR2 (germline): MNHEY, SVGAGI. The CDR3 is 14 residues long. Trimming removed 0 bases from V and 1 base from J, with 7 bases in between.

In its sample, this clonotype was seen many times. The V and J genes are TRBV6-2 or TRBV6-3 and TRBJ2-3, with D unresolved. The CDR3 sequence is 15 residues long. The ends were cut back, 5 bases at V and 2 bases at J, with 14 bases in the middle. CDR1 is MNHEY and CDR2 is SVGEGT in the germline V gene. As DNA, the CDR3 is TGTGCCAGCAGTGAAGTAGTCGAGAACACAGATACGCAGTATTTT. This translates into CASSEVVENTDTQYF.

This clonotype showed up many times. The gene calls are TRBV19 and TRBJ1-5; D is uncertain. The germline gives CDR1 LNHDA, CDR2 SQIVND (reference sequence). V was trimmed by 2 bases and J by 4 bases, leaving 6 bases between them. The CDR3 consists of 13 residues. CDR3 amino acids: CASSIRGNQPQHF. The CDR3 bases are TGTGCCAGTAGTATAAGAGGGAATCAGCCCCAGCATTTT.

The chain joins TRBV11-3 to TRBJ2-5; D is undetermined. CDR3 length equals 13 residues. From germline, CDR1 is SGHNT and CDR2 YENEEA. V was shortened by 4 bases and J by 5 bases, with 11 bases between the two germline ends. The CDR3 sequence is CASSSYGLETQYF. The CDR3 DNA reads TGTGCCAGCAGCTCGTACGGTTTGGAGACCCAGTACTTC.

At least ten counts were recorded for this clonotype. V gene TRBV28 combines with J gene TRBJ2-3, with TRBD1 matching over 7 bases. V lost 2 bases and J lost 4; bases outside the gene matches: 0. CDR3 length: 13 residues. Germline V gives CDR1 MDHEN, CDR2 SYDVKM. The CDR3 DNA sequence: TGTGCCAGCAGTTTAAGGGGGCCAGATACGCAGTATTTT. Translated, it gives CASSLRGPDTQYF.